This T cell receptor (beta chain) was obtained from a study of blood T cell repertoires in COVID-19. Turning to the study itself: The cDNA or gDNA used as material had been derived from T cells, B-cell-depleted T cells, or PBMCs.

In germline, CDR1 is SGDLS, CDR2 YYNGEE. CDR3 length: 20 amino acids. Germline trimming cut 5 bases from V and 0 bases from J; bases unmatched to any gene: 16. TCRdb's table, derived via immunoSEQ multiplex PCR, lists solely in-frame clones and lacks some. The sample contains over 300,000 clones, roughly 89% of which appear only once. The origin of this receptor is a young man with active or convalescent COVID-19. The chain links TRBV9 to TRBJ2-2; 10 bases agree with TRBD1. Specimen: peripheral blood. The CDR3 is CASSLSGDRGILANTGELFF. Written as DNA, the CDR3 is TGTGCCAGCAGTCTTAGCGGGGACAGGGGTATTCTAGCGAACACCGGGGAGCTGTTTTTT.